The 20 T cell receptor beta chains in this list originate from one sample, sequenced in a study of cytomegalovirus exposure and HLA in healthy donors (dated by TCRdb to between 2016 and 2019). Library preparation employed the immunoSEQ multiplex PCR assay. For the multiplex PCR, a mixture combining 60 forward primers for TCR Vbeta segments and 13 reverse primers for TCR Jbeta segments was used. In TCRdb, the immuneACCESS table is reduced to in-frame sequences with V and J assigned. These tables do not hold every clone; where another copy was compared, an unresolved V gene accounts for under half, and the others remain unexplained. The sample data list about 200,000 clones, and around 80% of these were observed just once. Together, the top ten hold 4% to 4.5% of the sample. The sequenced material came from PBMCs. The receptors stem from a woman aged 25 to 39 in good health and CMV-seropositive.

The chain combines TRBV4-1 with TRBJ1-2; D is possibly TRBD1 (6 bases). V lost 1 base and J lost 7, with 10 bases in between. The CDR3 is 13 amino acids. The germline V gene encodes CDR1 MGHRA and CDR2 YSYEKL. The CDR3 DNA sequence: TGCGCCAGCAGCCAAGTGGGGGCCCGTGGCTACACCTTC. Its protein is CASSQVGARGYTF.

The CDR3 DNA follows: TGCAGTGCTAGCGAGAGTTATGGCTACACCTTC. Translating gives CSASESYGYTF. The gene calls are TRBV20-1 and TRBJ1-2; D call uncertain. This CDR3 contains 11 residues. Germline CDR1 DFQATT, CDR2 SNEGSKA (reference sequence). Trimming stripped 3 bases from V and 5 bases from J, with 7 bases between.

V is TRBV7-9 and J is TRBJ2-7; possible D gene TRBD1, 5 bases. CDR3 length: 13 residues. The V gene lost 6 bases and the J gene lost 4 bases, with 13 bases spanning the gap. In germline, CDR1 is SEHNR, CDR2 FQNEAQ (reference sequence). The chain's CDR3 is CASRQGSEYEQYF. CDR3 in DNA: TGTGCCAGCAGGCAGGGCAGCGAGTACGAGCAGTACTTC.

This sequence joins TRBV2 and TRBJ2-6; the D gene is possibly TRBD1 (6 bases). The CDR3 spans 16 residues. Germline V gene lookup returns CDR1 SNHLY and CDR2 FYNNEI. Trimming cost V 5 bases and J 0 bases, with 11 bases left between them. The CDR3: CASSRTDYSGANVLTF. The CDR3 region has the DNA TGTGCCAGCAGTCGGACAGACTACTCTGGGGCCAACGTCCTGACTTTC. The whole variable domain, filled in from reference TRBV2 and TRBJ2-6, reads EPEVTQTPSHQVTQMGQEVILRCVPISNHLYFYWYRQILGQKVEFLVSFYNNEISEKSEIFDDQFSVERPDGSNFTLKIRSTKLEDSAMYFCASSRTDYSGANVLTFGAGSRLTVL.

The rearrangement links TRBV5-1 to TRBJ2-7; perhaps TRBD2 as D (5 bases). The CDR3 extends over 15 amino acids. Trimming stripped 1 base from V and 0 bases from J, with 11 bases between. Germline loops: CDR1 SGHRS, CDR2 YFSETQ. DNA for the CDR3: TGCGCCAGCAGCTTGAACCCGGGGTTCTCCTACGAGCAGTACTTC. It specifies CASSLNPGFSYEQYF.

The chain recombines TRBV7-2 with TRBJ2-1, with a possible D match to TRBD1 (6 bases). The V and J ends lost 6 bases and 3 bases respectively, with 18 bases between them. The CDR3 totals 16 residues. Germline assignment: CDR1 SGHTA and CDR2 FQGNSA. CDR3 DNA sequence: TGTGCCAGCAGTCGACTTCGAGGGGGTGGCTACAATGAGCAGTTCTTC. Amino acids: CASSRLRGGGYNEQFF. Full variable domain (rest looked up from reference TRBV7-2 and TRBJ2-1): GAGVSQSPSNKVTEKGKDVELRCDPISGHTALYWYRQSLGQGLEFLIYFQGNSAPDKSGLPSDRFSAERTGGSVSTLTIQRTQQEDSAVYLCASSRLRGGGYNEQFFGPGTRLTVL.

The CDR3 DNA is TGTGCCAGCAAAATCAGGGGCAGGGGCTACGAGCAGTACTTC. Its protein product is CASKIRGRGYEQYF. The genes are TRBV27 and TRBJ2-7; D is possibly TRBD1 (6 bases). Between the trimmed V and J ends, which lost 7 bases and 3 bases, there was a span of 16 bases. The CDR3 loop spans 14 amino acids. Germline values: CDR1 MNHEY, CDR2 SMNVEV (reference sequence).

The V gene is TRBV9, the J gene TRBJ2-2, with 10 nucleotides matching TRBD1. The CDR3 has 18 residues. V was pared by 3 bases and J by 4 bases, with 12 bases of the junction left unmatched. Looked up from germline, CDR1 is SGDLS and CDR2 is YYNGEE. CDR3 in amino acids: CASSALDRGAEGTGELFF. CDR3 nucleotides: TGTGCCAGCAGCGCCCTGGACAGGGGGGCCGAAGGCACCGGGGAGCTGTTTTTT.

This chain uses TRBV13 with TRBJ2-1, with D perhaps TRBD2 (7 bases). The V gene lost 5 bases and the J gene lost 0 bases, with 14 bases spanning the gap. Per the germline V gene, CDR1 is PRHDT and CDR2 is FYEKMQ (reference sequence). This CDR3 is 16 amino acids long. The CDR3 here is CASSAGGLSSYNEQFF. CDR3 in DNA: TGTGCCAGCAGCGCCGGGGGGCTCAGCTCCTACAATGAGCAGTTCTTC. The whole variable domain, filled in from reference TRBV13 and TRBJ2-1, reads AAGVIQSPRHLIKEKRETATLKCYPIPRHDTVYWYQQGPGQDPQFLISFYEKMQSDKGSIPDRFSAQQFSDYHSELNMSSLELGDSALYFCASSAGGLSSYNEQFFGPGTRLTVL.

This clone was seen only a few times. The rearrangement links TRBV5-1 to TRBJ2-7; a weak D match, TRBD2 (5 bases). Trimming shortened V by 5 bases and J by 5 bases, and 17 bases separated the two germline ends. Germline CDR1 reads SGHRS; CDR2 reads YFSETQ. This CDR3 is 14 amino acids long. CDR3 bases: TGCGCCAGCAGGGCCGGGGATGGTAGCGACGAGCAGTACTTC. Translated: CASRAGDGSDEQYF.

The J gene is TRBJ1-2, the V gene TRBV9; 8 bases line up with TRBD1. CDR1 and CDR2 (germline): SGDLS, YYNGEE. The CDR3 has 12 amino acids. With 4 bases clipped from V and 7 bases from J, the junction kept 3 bases outside the gene matches. CDR3 DNA sequence: TGTGCCAGCAGCCAGGACAGGGCTGGCTACACCTTC. Protein product: CASSQDRAGYTF.

The V and J genes are TRBV18 and TRBJ1-1; TRBD1 agrees at 7 bases. The CDR3 length is 15 residues. Germline CDR1 reads KGHSH; CDR2 reads LQKENI. V lost 0 bases and J lost 4; bases outside the gene matches: 5. The CDR3 here is CASSPPMSGGTEAFF. The CDR3 coding sequence is TGTGCCAGCTCACCACCGATGTCAGGGGGCACTGAAGCTTTCTTT.

The chain recombines TRBV5-6 with TRBJ1-5, with a possible D match to TRBD1 (6 bases). This CDR3 has 17 amino acids. Germline V CDR1 and CDR2: SGHDT, YYEEEE. Trimming pared 7 bases from V and 3 bases from J, leaving 23 bases between. CDR3 loop: CASSPGGGAGYNQPQHF. In DNA, the CDR3 is TGTGCCAGCTCCCCAGGCGGGGGCGCGGGTTACAATCAGCCCCAGCATTTT.

The chain has TRBV10-2 and TRBJ2-1, with 10 bases fitting TRBD2. This CDR3 has 15 residues. J gave up 6 bases and V 2 bases, and 4 bases lay outside the gene matches. CDR1 is WSHSY, CDR2 SAAADI, per germline. The CDR3 here is CASSELAGEGNEQFF. CDR3 bases: TGCGCCAGCAGTGAGCTAGCGGGGGAGGGCAATGAGCAGTTCTTC.

The gene calls are TRBV2 and TRBJ2-5; tentatively, D is TRBD1 (5 bases). Germline V gene lookup returns CDR1 SNHLY and CDR2 FYNNEI. The CDR3 totals 15 residues. Trimming removed 5 bases from V and 4 bases from J, with 17 bases in between. The CDR3 protein is CASSLGQSLGETQYF. Written as DNA, the CDR3 is TGTGCCAGCAGTTTGGGGCAGTCCCTAGGAGAGACCCAGTACTTC. The full variable domain, its missing parts supplied by reference TRBV2 and TRBJ2-5, is EPEVTQTPSHQVTQMGQEVILRCVPISNHLYFYWYRQILGQKVEFLVSFYNNEISEKSEIFDDQFSVERPDGSNFTLKIRSTKLEDSAMYFCASSLGQSLGETQYFGPGTRLLVL.

J is TRBJ2-7 and V is TRBV6-5, with 11 nucleotides matching TRBD1. Losses at the gene ends were 7 bases for V and 6 bases for J; bases not matched to a gene: 8. CDR3 length: 14 amino acids. Germline lookup yields CDR1 MNHEY and CDR2 SVGAGI. CDR3 in amino acids: CASNTGQGVSEQYF. For the CDR3, the DNA is TGTGCCAGCAATACGGGACAGGGGGTCTCCGAGCAGTACTTC.

The chain is built from TRBV5-4 and TRBJ2-5, with 12 bases aligning to TRBD2. The CDR3 has 16 amino acids. Germline CDR1 SGHNT, CDR2 YYREEE (reference sequence). The ends lost 1 base at V and 5 bases at J; junction bases unmatched: 6. This CDR3 is CASSLSASGRGETQYF. For the CDR3, the DNA is TGTGCCAGCAGCTTGTCGGCTAGCGGGAGGGGGGAGACCCAGTACTTC.

The rearrangement uses TRBV19 and TRBJ1-2, with D possibly TRBD1 on 5 matching bases. This CDR3 has 16 residues. Germline V gene data show CDR1 as LNHDA and CDR2 as SQIVND (reference sequence). V was pared by 10 bases and J by 0 bases, with 21 bases between. CDR3 region: CATLSGGTPTNYGYTF. The CDR3 region has the DNA TGTGCCACCCTCTCGGGGGGGACCCCAACTAACTATGGCTACACCTTC.

The CDR3 loop reads CASSWEGTGELFF. For the CDR3, the DNA is TGTGCCAGCAGCTGGGAGGGTACCGGGGAGCTGTTTTTT. V and J are TRBV7-8 and TRBJ2-2; 7 positions agree with TRBD2. From germline, CDR1 is SGHVS and CDR2 FQNEAQ. This CDR3 comprises 13 residues. J lost 5 bases, V lost 4 bases, and 1 base had no gene match. The full variable domain, completed using reference TRBV7-8 and TRBJ2-2, is GAGVSQSPRYKVAKRGQDVALRCDPISGHVSLFWYQQALGQGPEFLTYFQNEAQLDKSGLPSDRFFAERPEGSVSTLKIQRTQQEDSAVYLCASSWEGTGELFFGEGSRLTVL.

The rearrangement joins TRBV5-1 to TRBJ2-5; 12 nucleotides line up with TRBD1. The CDR3 consists of 16 residues. V gave up 4 bases and J gave up 5 bases; unmatched junction bases: 9. CDR1 SGHRS and CDR2 YFSETQ come from the germline V gene. The DNA for the CDR3 is TGCGCCAGCAGCCCCTTCGGGACAGGGGGCCGGGAGACCCAGTACTTC. Translating it yields CASSPFGTGGRETQYF.